The clone carrying this T cell receptor beta chain was counted between two and nine times. What it recognizes is unknown. The sample comes from a study of blood T cells in healthy people across ages. Turning to the study itself: Every two T cells gave about one barcoded beta molecule via template switching. The study's findings and limits: The study found TCR beta diversity correlated strongly with naive T cell percentage. Across the age range, TCR beta diversity per million T cells fell in a roughly linear way.

Primers used in a second PCR of roughly 6 to 11 cycles were a sample-barcoded 5' primer and a J-beta primer mix. TCRdb itself ran the 5' RACE reads through MiXCR, one entry per CDR3 protein. The table shows over 950,000 distinct CDR3 sequences, with roughly two fifths occurring only once. Germline-derived CDR1 and CDR2 are SGHRS and YFSETQ. V shed 3 bases and J 5 bases; nucleotides not matched to a gene: 5. There are 14 residues in the CDR3. Sequenced input: blood. This sequence originates from a man in his late teens or twenties in good health. The chain has TRBV5-1 and TRBJ2-4, with 7 bases lining up with TRBD1. The CDR3 loop is CASSSTGSQNIQYF. CDR3 DNA: TGCGCCAGCAGCTCGACAGGGTCCCAAAACATTCAGTACTTC.